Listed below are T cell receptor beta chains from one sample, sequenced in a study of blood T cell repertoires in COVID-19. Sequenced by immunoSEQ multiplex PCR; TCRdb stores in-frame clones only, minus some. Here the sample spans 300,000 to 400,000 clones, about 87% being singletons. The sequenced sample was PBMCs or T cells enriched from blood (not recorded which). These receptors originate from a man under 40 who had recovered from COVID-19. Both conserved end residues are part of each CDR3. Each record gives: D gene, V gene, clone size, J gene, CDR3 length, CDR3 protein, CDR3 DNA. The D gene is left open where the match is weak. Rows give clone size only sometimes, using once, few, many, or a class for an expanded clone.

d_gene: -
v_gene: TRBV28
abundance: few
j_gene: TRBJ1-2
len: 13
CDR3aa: CASSFRQGGGYTF
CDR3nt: TGTGCCAGCAGTTTCCGGCAGGGAGGGGGCTACACCTTC

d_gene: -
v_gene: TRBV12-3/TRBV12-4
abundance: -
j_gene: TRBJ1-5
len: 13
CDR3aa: CASSLGDSQPQHF
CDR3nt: TGTGCCAGCAGTTTAGGAGACAGTCAGCCCCAGCATTTT

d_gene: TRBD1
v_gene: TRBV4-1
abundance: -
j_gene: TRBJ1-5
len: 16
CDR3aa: CASSLRTGDINQPQHF
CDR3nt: TGCGCCAGCAGCCTGAGGACAGGGGACATTAATCAGCCCCAGCATTTT

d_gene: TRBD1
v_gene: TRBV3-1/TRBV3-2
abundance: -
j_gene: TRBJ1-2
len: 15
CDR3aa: CASSLYGQENYGYTF
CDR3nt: TGTGCCAGCAGCCTTTACGGACAGGAGAACTATGGCTACACCTTC

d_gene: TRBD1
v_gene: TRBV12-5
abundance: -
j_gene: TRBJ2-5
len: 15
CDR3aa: CASGQGDRVRETQYF
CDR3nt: TGTGCTAGTGGTCAGGGGGACAGGGTCCGGGAGACCCAGTACTTC

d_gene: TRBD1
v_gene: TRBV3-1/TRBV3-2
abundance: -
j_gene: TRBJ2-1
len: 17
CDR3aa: CASSQDLRGFSYNEQFF
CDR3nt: TGTGCCAGCAGCCAAGATCTCAGGGGGTTCTCCTACAATGAGCAGTTCTTC

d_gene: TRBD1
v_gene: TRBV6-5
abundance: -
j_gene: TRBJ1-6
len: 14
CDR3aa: CASSYDRGPSPLHF
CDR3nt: TGTGCCAGCAGTTACGACAGGGGCCCTTCACCCCTCCACTTT

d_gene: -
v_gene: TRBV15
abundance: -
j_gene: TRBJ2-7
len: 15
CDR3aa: CATSLPDSYNGEQYF
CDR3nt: TGTGCCACCAGCCTCCCCGACTCCTATAACGGCGAGCAGTACTTC

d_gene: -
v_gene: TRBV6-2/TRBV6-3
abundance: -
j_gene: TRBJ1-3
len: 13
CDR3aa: CASSQNRGNTIYF
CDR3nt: TGTGCCAGCAGTCAAAACAGGGGAAACACCATATATTTT

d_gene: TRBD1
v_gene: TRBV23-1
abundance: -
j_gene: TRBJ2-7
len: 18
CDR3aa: CASSQSQVMTGTSYEQYF
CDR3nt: TGCGCCAGCAGTCAATCCCAGGTGATGACAGGGACATCCTACGAGCAGTACTTC

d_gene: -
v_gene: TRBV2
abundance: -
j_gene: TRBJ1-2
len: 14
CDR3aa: CASRYGGRRSSYTF
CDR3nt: TGTGCCAGCAGATACGGCGGGCGGAGATCGTCCTACACCTTC

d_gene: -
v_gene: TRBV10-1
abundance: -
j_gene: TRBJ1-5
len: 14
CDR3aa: CASSSGTRNQPQHF
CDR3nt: TGCGCCAGCAGCTCCGGGACAAGGAATCAGCCCCAGCATTTT

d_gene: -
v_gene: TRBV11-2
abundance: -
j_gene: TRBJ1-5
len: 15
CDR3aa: CASSPSGDANQPQHF
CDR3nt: TGTGCCAGCAGCCCCTCAGGGGATGCCAATCAGCCCCAGCATTTT

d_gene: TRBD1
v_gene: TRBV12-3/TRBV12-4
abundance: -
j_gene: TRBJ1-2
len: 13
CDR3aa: CASRTGGSYGYTF
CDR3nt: TGTGCCAGCAGGACAGGGGGCAGCTATGGCTACACCTTC

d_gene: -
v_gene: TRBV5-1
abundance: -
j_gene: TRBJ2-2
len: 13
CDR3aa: CASSLGQGGELFF
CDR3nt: TGCGCCAGCAGCTTGGGCCAGGGCGGGGAGCTGTTTTTT

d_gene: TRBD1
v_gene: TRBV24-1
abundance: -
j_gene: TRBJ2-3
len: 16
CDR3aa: CATSEPGQGVRDTQYF
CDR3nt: TGTGCCACCAGTGAACCGGGACAGGGGGTCAGAGATACGCAGTATTTT

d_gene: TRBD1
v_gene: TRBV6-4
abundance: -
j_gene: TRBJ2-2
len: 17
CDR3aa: CASSDYRGQKNTGELFF
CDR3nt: TGTGCCAGCAGTGACTATAGGGGACAGAAGAACACCGGGGAGCTGTTTTTT

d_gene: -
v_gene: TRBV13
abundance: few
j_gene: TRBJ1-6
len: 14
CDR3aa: CASSLEQSNSPLHF
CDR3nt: TGTGCCAGCAGCTTAGAACAGTCTAATTCACCCCTCCACTTT

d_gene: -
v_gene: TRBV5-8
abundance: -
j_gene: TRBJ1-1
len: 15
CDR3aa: CASSLRGDRNTEAFF
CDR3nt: TGTGCCAGCAGCTTGCGTGGCGACAGGAACACTGAAGCTTTCTTT

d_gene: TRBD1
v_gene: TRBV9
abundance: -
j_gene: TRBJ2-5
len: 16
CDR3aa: CASSGRTGSYQETQYF
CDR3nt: TGTGCCAGCAGCGGGAGGACAGGATCGTACCAAGAGACCCAGTACTTC

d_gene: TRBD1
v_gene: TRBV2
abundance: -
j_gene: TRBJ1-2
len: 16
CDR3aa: CASSERWTGANYGYTF
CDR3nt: TGTGCCAGCAGTGAGAGATGGACAGGCGCTAACTATGGCTACACCTTC

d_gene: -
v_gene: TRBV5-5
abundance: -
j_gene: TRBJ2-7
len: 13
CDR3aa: CASSYRELYEQYF
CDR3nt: TGTGCCAGCAGCTACAGGGAGCTCTACGAGCAGTACTTC

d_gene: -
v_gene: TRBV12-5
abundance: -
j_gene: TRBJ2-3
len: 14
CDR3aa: CASGLAGSTDTQYF
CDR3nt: TGTGCTAGTGGTTTGGCAGGGAGCACAGATACGCAGTATTTT

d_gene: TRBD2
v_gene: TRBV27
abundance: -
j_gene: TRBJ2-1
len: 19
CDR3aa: CASSLSPGTSGGPTGEQFF
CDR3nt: TGTGCCAGCAGTTTATCACCCGGGACTAGCGGGGGGCCCACCGGTGAGCAGTTCTTC